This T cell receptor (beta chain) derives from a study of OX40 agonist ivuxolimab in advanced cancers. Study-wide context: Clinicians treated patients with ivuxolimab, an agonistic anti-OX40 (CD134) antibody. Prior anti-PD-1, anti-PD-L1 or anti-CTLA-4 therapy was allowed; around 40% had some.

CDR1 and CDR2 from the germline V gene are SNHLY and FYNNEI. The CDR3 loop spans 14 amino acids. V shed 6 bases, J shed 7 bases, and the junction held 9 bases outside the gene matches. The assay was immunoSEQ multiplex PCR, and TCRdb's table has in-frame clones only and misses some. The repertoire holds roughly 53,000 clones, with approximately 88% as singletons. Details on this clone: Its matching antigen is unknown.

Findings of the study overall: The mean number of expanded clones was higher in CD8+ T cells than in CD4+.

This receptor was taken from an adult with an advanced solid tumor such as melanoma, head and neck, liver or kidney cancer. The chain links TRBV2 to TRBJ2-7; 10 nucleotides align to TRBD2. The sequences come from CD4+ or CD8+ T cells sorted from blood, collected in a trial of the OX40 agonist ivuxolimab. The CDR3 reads CASRSLAGFFEQYF. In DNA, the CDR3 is TGTGCCAGCAGATCACTAGCGGGGTTTTTTGAGCAGTACTTC.